The entry below describes one TCR beta chain. Its antigen remains undetermined. Base qualities were left out, and no much larger clone turns up one base away. The data were taken from a study of T cell responses to AZD1222 COVID-19 vaccine (dated by TCRdb to about 2021). With respect to the entire study: Because spike-specific TCR depth and breadth did not differ between the two schedules, AZD1222 recipients who got a second dose at roughly 4 weeks were pooled with those who got a second dose at roughly 12 weeks. A total of more than 230 trial participants underwent TCR sequencing, of whom 200 to 220 received two doses of AZD1222 and 26 received two doses of the MenACWY control vaccine. Trial participants were enrolled by age into subgroups of 18-55, 56-69 and 70-plus years, and 148, 28 and 57 TCR-sequenced participants, respectively, were included in these subgroups.

Broader findings and caveats from the paper: Conclusions about previously exposed vaccinees are limited, since just six or seven AZD1222 recipients were seropositive for SARS-CoV-2 at baseline. The 56-69-year group was small, and its depth increase did not reach significance, likely because of low power. Epitopes outside the regions mutated in the B.1.351 and B.1.1.7 variants were reportedly recognized by nearly half of the unique spike-specific TCRs. Vaccine-associated CD4 TCRs spanned the whole spike protein, with dominant responses in regions 160-218 and 743-854. Spike-specific TCR breadth and depth rose significantly after two AZD1222 doses compared with day 0 and with MenACWY recipients. Because no day 14 peak-response samples were available, repertoires were characterized only after the peak T cell response. Participants were mostly white British and included more females than males, and it was suggested by the authors that clonal diversity may have been underestimated.

The CDR3 regions of human TCRbeta chains were analyzed by immunosequencing. The original pipeline was this. Repertoire TCRs were matched against a reference library of SARS-CoV-2-specific TCRs generated with the MIRA antigen-specificity platform. Breadth was defined as the fraction of unique TCRs that were SARS-CoV-2-associated. Depth was defined as the fraction of total T cells that were SARS-CoV-2-associated. Each spike-specific TCR was assigned to its reactive spike region and to a CD4 or CD8 class using the MIRA data. Log10-transformed breadth and depth values were compared by one-way ANOVA with Sidak's multiple comparisons tests. Drawn from immuneACCESS, this table holds only the in-frame rearrangements with V and J called that TCRdb kept. Clones are partly lost; checked studies trace under half to an unresolved V gene and leave the rest unexplained. V and J calls and clone size follow that table, whereas D and trimming were derived from the DNA. The sample contains about 150,000 clones, about 92% of them found a single time. The biggest ten clones account for around 18% of the sample.

This sample's time point label indicates: baseline before first vaccination. Vaccinee samples came from UK trials COV001 and COV002, including a single-blind randomized controlled phase 2/3 trial of AZD1222 (ChAdOx1 nCoV-19) in healthy adults. Trial participant PBMC samples were collected at day 0 and day 28 after the second dose for TCRbeta chain sequencing. The specimen was peripheral blood, collected on day 0 of AZD1222 vaccination. This sequence originates from an adult in good health.

The nucleotide sequence is TGCGCCAGCAGCCTTACTACAGGGGCGGTAGCCTACGAGCAGTACTTC. Translated, this is CASSLTTGAVAYEQYF. The chain is assembled from TRBV5-1 and TRBJ2-7; TRBD1 lines up with 7 middle nucleotides. Based on the germline V gene, the CDR1 and CDR2 sequences are SGHRS and YFSETQ. The CDR3 has 16 amino acids, counting the end cysteine and phenylalanine. The read is trimmed to its CDR3 DNA, 48 bases read in frame from base 1. V loses 4 bases at its end and J loses 2 bases; junction bases beyond the gene matches: 12. The full variable domain, with segments outside the CDR3 supplied by the reference TRBV5-1 and TRBJ2-7 proteins, appears as KAGVTQTPRYLIKTRGQQVTLSCSPISGHRSVSWYQQTPGQGLQFLFEYFSETQRNKGNFPGRFSGRQFSNSRSEMNVSTLELGDSALYLCASSLTTGAVAYEQYFGPGTRLTVT.